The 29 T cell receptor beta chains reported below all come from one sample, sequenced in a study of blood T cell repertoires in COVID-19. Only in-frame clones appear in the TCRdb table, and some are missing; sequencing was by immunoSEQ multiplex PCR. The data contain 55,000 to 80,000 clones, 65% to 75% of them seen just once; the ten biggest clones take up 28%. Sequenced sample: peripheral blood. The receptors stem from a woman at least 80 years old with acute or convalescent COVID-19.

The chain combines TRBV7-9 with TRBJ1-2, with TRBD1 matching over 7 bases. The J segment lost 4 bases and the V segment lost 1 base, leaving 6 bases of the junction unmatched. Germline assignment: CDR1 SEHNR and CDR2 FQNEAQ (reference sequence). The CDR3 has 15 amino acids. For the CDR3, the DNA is TGTGCCAGCAGCTTAGGGACAGGACAACTCTATGGCTACACCTTC. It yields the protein CASSLGTGQLYGYTF.

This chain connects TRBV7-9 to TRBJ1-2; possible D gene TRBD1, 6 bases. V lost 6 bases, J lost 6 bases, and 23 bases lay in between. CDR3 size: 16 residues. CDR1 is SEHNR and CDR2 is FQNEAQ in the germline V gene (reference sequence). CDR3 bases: TGTGCCAGCAGGGTCATGAGGGGCCTGGGGGCAAATGGCTACACCTTC. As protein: CASRVMRGLGANGYTF.

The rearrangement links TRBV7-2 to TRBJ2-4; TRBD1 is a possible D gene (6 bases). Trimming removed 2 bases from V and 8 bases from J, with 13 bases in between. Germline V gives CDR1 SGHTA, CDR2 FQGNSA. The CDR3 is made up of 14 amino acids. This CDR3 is CASSLSSGVDIQYF. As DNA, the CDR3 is TGTGCCAGCAGCTTATCTTCAGGGGTAGACATTCAGTACTTC.

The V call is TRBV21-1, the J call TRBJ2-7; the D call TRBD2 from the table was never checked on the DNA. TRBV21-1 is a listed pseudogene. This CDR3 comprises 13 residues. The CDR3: CASSKASAYEQYF. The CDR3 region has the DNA TGTGCCAGCAGCAAAGCGTCGGCCTACGAGCAGTACTTC.

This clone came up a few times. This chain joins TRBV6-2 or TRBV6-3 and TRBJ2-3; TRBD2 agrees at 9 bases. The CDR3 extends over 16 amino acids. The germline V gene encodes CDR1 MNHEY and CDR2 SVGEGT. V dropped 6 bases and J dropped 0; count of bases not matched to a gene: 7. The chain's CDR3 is CASSPSLAGSTDTQYF. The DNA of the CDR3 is TGTGCCAGCAGCCCCTCTCTAGCGGGGAGCACAGATACGCAGTATTTT.

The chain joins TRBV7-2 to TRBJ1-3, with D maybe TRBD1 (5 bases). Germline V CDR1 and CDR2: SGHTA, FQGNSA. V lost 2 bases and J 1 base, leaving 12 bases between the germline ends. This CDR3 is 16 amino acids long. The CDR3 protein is CASSLFRDVSGNTIYF. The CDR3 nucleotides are TGTGCCAGCAGCTTATTCAGGGATGTTTCTGGAAACACCATATATTTT.

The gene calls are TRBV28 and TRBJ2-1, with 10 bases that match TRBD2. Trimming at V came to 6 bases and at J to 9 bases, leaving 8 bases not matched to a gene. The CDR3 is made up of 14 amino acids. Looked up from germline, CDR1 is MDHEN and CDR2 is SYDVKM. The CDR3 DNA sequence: TGTGCCAGCAGCCACCCAGCGGGAGGGGCTGAGCAGTTCTTC. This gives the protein CASSHPAGGAEQFF.

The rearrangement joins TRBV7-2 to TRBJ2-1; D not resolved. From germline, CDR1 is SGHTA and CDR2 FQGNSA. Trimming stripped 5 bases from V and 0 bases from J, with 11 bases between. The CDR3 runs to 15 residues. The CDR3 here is CASSARRSSYNEQFF. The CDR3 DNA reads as TGTGCCAGCAGCGCCCGGAGATCCTCCTACAATGAGCAGTTCTTC.

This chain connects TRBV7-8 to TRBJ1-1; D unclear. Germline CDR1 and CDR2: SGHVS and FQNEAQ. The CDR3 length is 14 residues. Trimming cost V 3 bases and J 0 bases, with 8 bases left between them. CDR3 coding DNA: TGTGCCAGCAGCTTCTTAGCTGTGAACACTGAAGCTTTCTTT. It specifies CASSFLAVNTEAFF.

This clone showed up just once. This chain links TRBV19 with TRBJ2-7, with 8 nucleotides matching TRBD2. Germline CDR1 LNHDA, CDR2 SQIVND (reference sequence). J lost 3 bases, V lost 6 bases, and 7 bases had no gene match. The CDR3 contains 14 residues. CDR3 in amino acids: CASRKAGARYEQYF. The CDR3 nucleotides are TGTGCCAGTAGGAAAGCGGGGGCCCGCTACGAGCAGTACTTC. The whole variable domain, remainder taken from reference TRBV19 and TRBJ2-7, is DGGITQSPKYLFRKEGQNVTLSCEQNLNHDAMYWYRQDPGQGLRLIYYSQIVNDFQKGDIAEGYSVSREKKESFPLTVTSAQKNPTAFYLCASRKAGARYEQYFGPGTRLTVT.

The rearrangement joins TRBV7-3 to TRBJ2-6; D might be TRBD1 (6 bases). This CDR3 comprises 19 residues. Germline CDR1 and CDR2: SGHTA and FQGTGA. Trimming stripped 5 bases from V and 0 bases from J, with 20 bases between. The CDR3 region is CASSQRGTNHRSGANVLTF. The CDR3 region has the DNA TGTGCCAGCAGCCAAAGAGGGACAAACCATCGCTCTGGGGCCAACGTCCTGACTTTC.

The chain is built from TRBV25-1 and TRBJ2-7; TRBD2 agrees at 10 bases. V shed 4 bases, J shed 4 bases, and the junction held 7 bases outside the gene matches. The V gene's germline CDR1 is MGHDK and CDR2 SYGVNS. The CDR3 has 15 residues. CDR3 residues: CASSAPTSGFYEQYF. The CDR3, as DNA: TGTGCCAGCAGTGCTCCGACTAGCGGGTTTTACGAGCAGTACTTC.

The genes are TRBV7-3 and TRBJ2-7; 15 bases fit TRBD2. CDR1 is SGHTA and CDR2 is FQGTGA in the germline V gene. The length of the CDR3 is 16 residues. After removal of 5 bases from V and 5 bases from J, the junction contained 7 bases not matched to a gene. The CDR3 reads CASSIGTSGRIDEQYF. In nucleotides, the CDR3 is TGTGCCAGCAGCATCGGGACTAGCGGGAGGATCGACGAGCAGTACTTC.

The CDR3 sequence: CASSVAEAFF. In DNA form, the CDR3 reads TGTGCCAGCAGCGTAGCGGAAGCTTTCTTT. The chain carries TRBV9 and TRBJ1-1; D remains ambiguous. Germline V gene lookup returns CDR1 SGDLS and CDR2 YYNGEE. CDR3 size: 10 residues. The germline V and J ends were trimmed by 0 bases and 8 bases, with 2 bases remaining between them.

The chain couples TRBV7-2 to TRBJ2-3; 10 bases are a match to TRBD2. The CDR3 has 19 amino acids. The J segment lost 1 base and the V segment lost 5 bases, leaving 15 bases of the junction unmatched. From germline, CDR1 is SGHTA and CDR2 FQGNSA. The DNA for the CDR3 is TGTGCCAGCAGCCCTCAAAGGGCTAGCGGGAGTTTACGCACAGATACGCAGTATTTT. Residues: CASSPQRASGSLRTDTQYF.

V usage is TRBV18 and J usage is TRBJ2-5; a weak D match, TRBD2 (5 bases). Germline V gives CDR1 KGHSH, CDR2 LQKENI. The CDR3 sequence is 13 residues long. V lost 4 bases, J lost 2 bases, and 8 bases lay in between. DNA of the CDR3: TGTGCCAGCTCACGAGGGAAACAAGAGACCCAGTACTTC. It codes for CASSRGKQETQYF.

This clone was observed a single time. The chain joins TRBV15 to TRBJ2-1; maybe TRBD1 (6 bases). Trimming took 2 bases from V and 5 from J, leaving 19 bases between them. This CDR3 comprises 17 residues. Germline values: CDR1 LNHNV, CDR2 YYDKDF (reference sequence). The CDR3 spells CATSRTTGIPTDNEQFF. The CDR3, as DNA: TGTGCCACCAGCAGAACCACAGGGATACCTACGGACAATGAGCAGTTCTTC.

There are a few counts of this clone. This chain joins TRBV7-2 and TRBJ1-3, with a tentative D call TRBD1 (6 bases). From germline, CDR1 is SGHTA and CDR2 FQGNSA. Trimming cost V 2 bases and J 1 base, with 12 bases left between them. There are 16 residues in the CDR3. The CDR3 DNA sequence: TGTGCCAGCAGCTTATTCCAGGGGCCGTCTGGAAACACCATATATTTT. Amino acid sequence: CASSLFQGPSGNTIYF.

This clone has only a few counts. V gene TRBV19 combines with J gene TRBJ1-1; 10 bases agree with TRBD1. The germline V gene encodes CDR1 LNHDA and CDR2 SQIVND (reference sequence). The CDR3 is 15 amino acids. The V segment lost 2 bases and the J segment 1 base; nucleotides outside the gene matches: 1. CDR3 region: CASSIRDRGNTEAFF. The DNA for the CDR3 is TGTGCCAGTAGTATAAGGGACAGGGGGAACACTGAAGCTTTCTTT.

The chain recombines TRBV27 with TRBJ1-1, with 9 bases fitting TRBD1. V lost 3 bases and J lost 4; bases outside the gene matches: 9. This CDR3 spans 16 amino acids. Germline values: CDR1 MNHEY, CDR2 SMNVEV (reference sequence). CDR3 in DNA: TGTGCCAGCAGTTTGGGGTTGGGACAGGGTGGCACTGAAGCTTTCTTT. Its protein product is CASSLGLGQGGTEAFF.

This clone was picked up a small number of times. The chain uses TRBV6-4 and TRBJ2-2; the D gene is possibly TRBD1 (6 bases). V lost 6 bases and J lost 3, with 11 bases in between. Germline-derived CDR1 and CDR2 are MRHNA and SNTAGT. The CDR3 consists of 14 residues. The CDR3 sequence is CASSSQGHTGELFF. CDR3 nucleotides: TGTGCCAGCAGCTCACAGGGACACACCGGGGAGCTGTTTTTT.

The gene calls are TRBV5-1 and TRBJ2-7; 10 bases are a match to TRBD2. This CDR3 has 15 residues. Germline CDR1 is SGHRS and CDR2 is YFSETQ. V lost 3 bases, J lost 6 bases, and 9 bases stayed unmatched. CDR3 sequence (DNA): TGCGCCAGCAGCTCTATCTCTAGCGGGAGTGGCGAGCAGTACTTC. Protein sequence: CASSSISSGSGEQYF.

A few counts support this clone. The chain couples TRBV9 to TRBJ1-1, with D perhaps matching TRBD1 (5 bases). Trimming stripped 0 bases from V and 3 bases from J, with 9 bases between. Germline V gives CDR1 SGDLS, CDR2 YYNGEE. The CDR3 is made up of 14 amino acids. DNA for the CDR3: TGTGCCAGCAGCGTAGATTCCAGGGACACTGAAGCTTTCTTT. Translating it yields CASSVDSRDTEAFF. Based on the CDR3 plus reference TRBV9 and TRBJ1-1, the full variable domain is DSGVTQTPKHLITATGQRVTLRCSPRSGDLSVYWYQQSLDQGLQFLIQYYNGEERAKGNILERFSAQQFPDLHSELNLSSLELGDSALYFCASSVDSRDTEAFFGQGTRLTVV.

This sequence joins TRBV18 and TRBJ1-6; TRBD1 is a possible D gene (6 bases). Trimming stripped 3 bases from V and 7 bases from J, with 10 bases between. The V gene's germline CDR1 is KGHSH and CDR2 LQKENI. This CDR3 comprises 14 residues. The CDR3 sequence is CASSPGHLNSPLHF. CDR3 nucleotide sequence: TGTGCCAGCTCACCGGGACATCTCAATTCACCCCTCCACTTT.

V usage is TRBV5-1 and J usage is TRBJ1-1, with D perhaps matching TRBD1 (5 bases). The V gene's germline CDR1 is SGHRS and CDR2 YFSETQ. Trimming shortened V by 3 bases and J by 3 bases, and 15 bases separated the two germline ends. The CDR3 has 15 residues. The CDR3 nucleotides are TGCGCCAGCAGCTCGATCGCAGGGTTCGACACTGAAGCTTTCTTT. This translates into CASSSIAGFDTEAFF. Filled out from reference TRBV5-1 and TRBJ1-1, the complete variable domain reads KAGVTQTPRYLIKTRGQQVTLSCSPISGHRSVSWYQQTPGQGLQFLFEYFSETQRNKGNFPGRFSGRQFSNSRSEMNVSTLELGDSALYLCASSSIAGFDTEAFFGQGTRLTVV.

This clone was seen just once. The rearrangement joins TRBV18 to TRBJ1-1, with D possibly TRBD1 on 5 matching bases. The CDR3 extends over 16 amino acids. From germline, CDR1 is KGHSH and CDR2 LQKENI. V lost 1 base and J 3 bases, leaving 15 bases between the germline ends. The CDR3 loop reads CASSPRPGGGDTEAFF. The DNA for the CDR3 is TGTGCCAGCTCACCACGTCCGGGAGGAGGGGACACTGAAGCTTTCTTT.

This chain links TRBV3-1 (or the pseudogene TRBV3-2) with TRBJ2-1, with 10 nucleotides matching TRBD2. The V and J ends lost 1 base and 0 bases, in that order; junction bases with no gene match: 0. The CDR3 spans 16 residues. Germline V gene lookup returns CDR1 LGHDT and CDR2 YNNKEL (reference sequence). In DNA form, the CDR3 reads TGTGCCAGCAGCCAAGGGACTAGCGGCTCCTACAATGAGCAGTTCTTC. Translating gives CASSQGTSGSYNEQFF.

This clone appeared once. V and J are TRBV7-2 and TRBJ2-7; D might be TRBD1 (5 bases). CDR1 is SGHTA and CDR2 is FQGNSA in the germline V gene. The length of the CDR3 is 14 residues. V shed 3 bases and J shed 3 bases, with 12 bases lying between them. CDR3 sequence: CASSLFQGIYEQYF. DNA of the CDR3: TGTGCCAGCAGCTTGTTTCAGGGAATCTACGAGCAGTACTTC.

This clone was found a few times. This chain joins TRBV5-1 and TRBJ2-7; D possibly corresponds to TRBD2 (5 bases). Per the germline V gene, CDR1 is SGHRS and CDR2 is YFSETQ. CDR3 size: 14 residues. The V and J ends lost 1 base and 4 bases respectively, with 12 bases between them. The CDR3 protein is CASSLSGGEYEQYF. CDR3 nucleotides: TGCGCCAGCAGCTTGTCGGGTGGGGAGTACGAGCAGTACTTC.